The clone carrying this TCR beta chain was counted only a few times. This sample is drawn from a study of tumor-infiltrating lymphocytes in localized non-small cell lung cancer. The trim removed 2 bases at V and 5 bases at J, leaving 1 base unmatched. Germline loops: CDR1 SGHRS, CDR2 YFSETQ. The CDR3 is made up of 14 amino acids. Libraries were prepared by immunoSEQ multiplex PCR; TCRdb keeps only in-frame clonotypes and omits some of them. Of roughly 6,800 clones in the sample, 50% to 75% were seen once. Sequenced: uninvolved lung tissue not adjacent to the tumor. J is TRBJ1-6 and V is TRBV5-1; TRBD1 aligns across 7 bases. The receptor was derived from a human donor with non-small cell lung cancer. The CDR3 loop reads CASSFGQDNSPLHF. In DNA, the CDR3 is TGCGCCAGCAGCTTCGGACAGGATAATTCACCCCTCCACTTT.